This T cell receptor beta chain stems from a study of CD4 and CD8 cells across lung adenocarcinoma regions listed by TCRdb under 2018. For the study in its entirety: The study compared tumor centers with tumor margins to examine intratumor heterogeneity of the T cell receptor repertoire.

CDR1 and CDR2 are read off the germline V gene as MGHDK and SYGVNS. V loses 6 bases of germline sequence and J loses 3 bases, and the interval between the two ends is 14 bases. Its CDR3 holds 14 amino acids, cysteine through phenylalanine. Only CDR3 DNA is held: 42 bases, read in frame from base 1. The method was PCR. TCRdb shows the sequencer as HiSeq X Ten. Through fastp at Q25 and MiXCR, TCRdb rebuilt clones from the public reads, retaining in-frame beta chains. Rows are unified per CDR3 protein, each entry keeping the most common DNA and genes. The sample records some 16,000 distinct CDR3 sequences, around 50% of which are singletons. The leading ten clones occupy approximately 30% of the sample. The donors were patients who had localized lung adenocarcinoma, which is a subtype of non-small cell lung cancer. The centers of localized lung adenocarcinomas were where the samples came from. CD8+ T cells from tumor tissue were profiled separately from CD4+ T cells for TCR repertoire analysis.

On this clonotype: This receptor's antigen is unknown. No base-level quality is on record; no much larger clone is a single base apart.

This TCR was sampled from a female donor with lung adenocarcinoma. The CD4 and CD8 labels of this study may be unreliable. Sequencing was carried out using CD8+ T cells from the center of a lung tumor. This specimen's cell subset or site label, interpreted: tumor center region. The chain employs TRBV25-1 and TRBJ2-5; TRBD2 is a weak D gene call, 6 bases matching. The CDR3 protein sequence reads: CASSGGRRKETQYF. The sequenced DNA: TGTGCCAGCAGCGGAGGGCGTCGAAAAGAGACCCAGTACTTC.